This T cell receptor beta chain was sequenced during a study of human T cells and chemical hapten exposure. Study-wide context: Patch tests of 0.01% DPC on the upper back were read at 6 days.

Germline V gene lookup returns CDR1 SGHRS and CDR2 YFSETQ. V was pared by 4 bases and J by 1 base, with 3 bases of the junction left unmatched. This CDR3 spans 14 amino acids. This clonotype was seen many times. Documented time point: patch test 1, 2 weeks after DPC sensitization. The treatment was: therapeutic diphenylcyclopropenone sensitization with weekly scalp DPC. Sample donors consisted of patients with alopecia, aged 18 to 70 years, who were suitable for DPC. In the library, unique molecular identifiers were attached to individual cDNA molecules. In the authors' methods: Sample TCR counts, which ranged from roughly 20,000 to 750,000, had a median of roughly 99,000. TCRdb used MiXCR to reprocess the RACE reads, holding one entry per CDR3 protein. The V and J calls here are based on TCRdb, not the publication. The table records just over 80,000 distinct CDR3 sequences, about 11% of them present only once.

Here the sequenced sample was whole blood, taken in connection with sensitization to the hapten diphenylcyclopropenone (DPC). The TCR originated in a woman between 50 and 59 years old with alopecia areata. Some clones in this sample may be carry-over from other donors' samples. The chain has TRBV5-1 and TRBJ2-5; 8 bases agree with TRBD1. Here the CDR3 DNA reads TGCGCCAGCAGCGCGGGACAGGCCCAAGAGACCCAGTACTTC. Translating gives CASSAGQAQETQYF.